The rows below give T cell receptor beta chains drawn from one sample of a study of cytomegalovirus exposure and HLA in healthy donors. Measured with immunoSEQ multiplex PCR; TCRdb has only the in-frame clones, and not every one. The sample gives approximately 120,000 clones, about 80% of which show up once; about 2.5% is in the top ten. What was sequenced was PBMCs. The source is a female donor in good health and CMV-seronegative. Both conserved end residues are part of each CDR3.

v_call	j_call	cdr3_aa
TRBV7-9	TRBJ1-2	CASSPPQNRDRDGYTF
TRBV5-6	TRBJ1-1	CASSRDSINTEAFF
TRBV7-9	TRBJ2-7	CASSSPGQGSSYEQYF
TRBV19	TRBJ1-2	CASSILPGADYGYTF
TRBV11-2	TRBJ2-1	CASRVSGGAIEQFF
TRBV7-6	TRBJ1-3	CASRAGSGNTIYF
TRBV4-2	TRBJ2-3	CASSQELRGDTQYF
TRBV6-1	TRBJ2-3	CASSEMGQGALDTQYF
TRBV6-1	TRBJ1-1	CASSEEAGRSTEAFF
TRBV29-1	TRBJ2-2	CSVAGTGENTGELFF
TRBV6-1	TRBJ1-1	CATLRDRAMNTEAFF
TRBV5-1	TRBJ2-5	CASSFLSEQETQYF
TRBV2	TRBJ2-6	CASSEETGKKSSGANVLTF
TRBV7-9	TRBJ2-1	CASSRGQYNEQFF
TRBV19	TRBJ2-1	CASRVHNEQFF
TRBV4-1	TRBJ1-6	CASSQDKGDRASPLHF
TRBV19	TRBJ1-1	CASLGRGRLTEAFF
TRBV7-3	TRBJ2-6	CASSSAGLAGGRGANVLTF
TRBV30	TRBJ1-4	CAWSPTKRDEKLFF
TRBV7-9	TRBJ2-7	CASSWPALHEQYF
TRBV5-6	TRBJ2-5	CASSLWSITRETQYF
TRBV5-4	TRBJ2-5	CASSSASGGVSKTQYF
TRBV27	TRBJ2-5	CASSLISDQETQYF
TRBV29-1	TRBJ2-3	CSGGDGGTDTQYF
TRBV18	TRBJ1-1	CASSQLTQPNTEAFF
TRBV1	TRBJ2-7	CTSSQEGTGDEQYF
TRBV5-1	TRBJ1-1	CASSSPRTGGAYTEAFF
TRBV30	TRBJ2-5	CAWSVLAGQETQYF
TRBV5-6	TRBJ2-5	CASSSSGQGEETQYF
TRBV5-1	TRBJ1-6	CASSLEGLGQGLSPLHF
TRBV6-5	TRBJ1-6	CASSEVRGTSPLHF
TRBV12-5	TRBJ2-5	CASGLWARETQYF
TRBV7-8	TRBJ1-1	CASSLRAPDTEAFF
TRBV2	TRBJ2-3	CASDSGTSGITDTQYF
TRBV5-4	TRBJ2-1	CASSFSSGGYNEQFF
TRBV2	TRBJ1-1	CASRARVLNTEAFF
TRBV4-2	TRBJ2-1	CASSQGGVRDRVRDEQFF
TRBV2	TRBJ2-5	CASNQRGPGTQYF
TRBV5-5	TRBJ1-2	CASSLLPGAAHNYGYTF
TRBV7-2	TRBJ1-2	CASSRTGDNYGYTF
TRBV12-5	TRBJ2-5	CASGLYGGRGETQYF
TRBV5-8	TRBJ2-7	CASSLSWGLRAYEQYF
TRBV6-4	TRBJ2-1	CASSPGGGAHNEQFF
TRBV11-2	TRBJ1-5	CASSAQGNQPQHF
TRBV30	TRBJ2-7	CAWSGQYPYEQYF
TRBV6-1	TRBJ1-1	CASSLQGMNTEAFF
TRBV5-4	TRBJ2-2	CASSFDPGANTGELFF
TRBV10-1	TRBJ1-2	CASSEYATGGIGGYTF
TRBV5-1	TRBJ1-2	CASSLAEGVDGYTF
TRBV30	TRBJ2-2	CAWRTRGQSTGELFF
TRBV10-3	TRBJ1-6	CAIKELNSPLHF
TRBV7-6	TRBJ1-2	CASSKQGRDGYTF
TRBV15	TRBJ1-4	CATSPQGTGVSEKLFF
TRBV19	TRBJ2-5	CASAGGRQETQYF
TRBV30	TRBJ2-7	CAWSVGSGDEQYF
TRBV7-2	TRBJ2-5	CASNPQGVAEETQYF
TRBV13	.	CASSSAPPGTSGDYEQYF
TRBV27	TRBJ1-4	CASSPGSLREMFF
TRBV7-2	TRBJ1-5	CASSLAPVRGTNQPQHF
TRBV19	TRBJ1-1	CASQGIGGALNTEAFF